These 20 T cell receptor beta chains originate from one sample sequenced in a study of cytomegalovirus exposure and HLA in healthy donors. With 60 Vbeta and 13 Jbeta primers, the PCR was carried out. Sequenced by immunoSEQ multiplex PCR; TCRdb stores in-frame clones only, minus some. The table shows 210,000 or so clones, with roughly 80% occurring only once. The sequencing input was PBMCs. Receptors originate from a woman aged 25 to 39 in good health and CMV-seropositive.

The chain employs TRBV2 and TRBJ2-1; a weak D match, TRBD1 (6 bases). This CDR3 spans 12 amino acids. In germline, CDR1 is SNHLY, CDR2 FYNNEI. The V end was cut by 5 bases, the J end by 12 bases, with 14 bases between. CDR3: CASSLMRGRQFF. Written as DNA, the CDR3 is TGTGCCAGCAGTCTGATGAGGGGGAGGCAGTTCTTC. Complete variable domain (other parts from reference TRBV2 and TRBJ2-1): EPEVTQTPSHQVTQMGQEVILRCVPISNHLYFYWYRQILGQKVEFLVSFYNNEISEKSEIFDDQFSVERPDGSNFTLKIRSTKLEDSAMYFCASSLMRGRQFFGPGTRLTVL.

As DNA, the CDR3 is TGCGCCAGCAGCCCCCTTTCCCCCACAGATACGCAGTATTTT. Protein product: CASSPLSPTDTQYF. The chain joins TRBV5-1 to TRBJ2-3; no clear D gene. V shed 4 bases and J shed 2 bases, with 11 bases lying between them. CDR1 is SGHRS, CDR2 YFSETQ, per germline. The CDR3 sequence is 14 residues long.

CDR3 sequence: CASVGQNEKLFF. Here the CDR3 DNA reads TGTGCCAGCGTGGGGCAGAATGAAAAACTGTTTTTT. The chain joins TRBV2 to TRBJ1-4, with D maybe TRBD1 (5 bases). Trimming removed 8 bases at V and 5 bases at J, with 9 bases between. CDR1 and CDR2 from the germline V gene are SNHLY and FYNNEI. This CDR3 spans 12 amino acids.

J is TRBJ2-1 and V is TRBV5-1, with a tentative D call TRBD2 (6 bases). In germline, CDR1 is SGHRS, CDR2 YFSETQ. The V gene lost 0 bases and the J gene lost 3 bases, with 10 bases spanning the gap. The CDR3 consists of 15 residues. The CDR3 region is CASSLVGGIYNEQFF. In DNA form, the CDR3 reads TGCGCCAGCAGCTTGGTCGGCGGGATCTACAATGAGCAGTTCTTC.

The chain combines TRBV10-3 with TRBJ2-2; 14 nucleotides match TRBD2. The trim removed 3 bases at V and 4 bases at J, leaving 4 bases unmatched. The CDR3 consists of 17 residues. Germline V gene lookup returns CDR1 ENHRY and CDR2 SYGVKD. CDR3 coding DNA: TGTGCCATCAGTGACGGGACTAGCGGGAGTATCACCGGGGAGCTGTTTTTT. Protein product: CAISDGTSGSITGELFF.

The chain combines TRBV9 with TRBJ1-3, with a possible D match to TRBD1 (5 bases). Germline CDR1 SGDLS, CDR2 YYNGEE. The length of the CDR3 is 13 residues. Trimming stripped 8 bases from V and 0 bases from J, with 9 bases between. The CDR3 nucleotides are TGTGCCAGTTCAGGGCTCTCTGGAAACACCATATATTTT. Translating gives CASSGLSGNTIYF.

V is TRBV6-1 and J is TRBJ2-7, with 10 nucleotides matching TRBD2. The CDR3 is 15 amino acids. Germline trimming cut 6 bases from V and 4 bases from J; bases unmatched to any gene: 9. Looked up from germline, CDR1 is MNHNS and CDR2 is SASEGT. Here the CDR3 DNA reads TGTGCCAGCAGACTGATAGCGGGAGGATCATACGAGCAGTACTTC. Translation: CASRLIAGGSYEQYF.

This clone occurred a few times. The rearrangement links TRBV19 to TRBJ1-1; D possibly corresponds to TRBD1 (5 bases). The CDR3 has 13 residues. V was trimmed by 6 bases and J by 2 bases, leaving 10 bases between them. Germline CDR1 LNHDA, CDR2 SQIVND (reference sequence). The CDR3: CASSQQVNTEAFF. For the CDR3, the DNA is TGTGCCAGTAGCCAACAGGTTAACACTGAAGCTTTCTTT.

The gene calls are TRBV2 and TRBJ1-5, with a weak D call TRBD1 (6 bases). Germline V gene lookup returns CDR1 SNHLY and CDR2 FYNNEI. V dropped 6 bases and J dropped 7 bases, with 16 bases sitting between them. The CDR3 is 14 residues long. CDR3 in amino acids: CASRVDGQGQPQHF. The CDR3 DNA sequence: TGTGCCAGCAGGGTAGACGGGCAGGGGCAGCCCCAGCATTTT. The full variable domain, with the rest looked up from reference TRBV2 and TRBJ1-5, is EPEVTQTPSHQVTQMGQEVILRCVPISNHLYFYWYRQILGQKVEFLVSFYNNEISEKSEIFDDQFSVERPDGSNFTLKIRSTKLEDSAMYFCASRVDGQGQPQHFGDGTRLSIL.

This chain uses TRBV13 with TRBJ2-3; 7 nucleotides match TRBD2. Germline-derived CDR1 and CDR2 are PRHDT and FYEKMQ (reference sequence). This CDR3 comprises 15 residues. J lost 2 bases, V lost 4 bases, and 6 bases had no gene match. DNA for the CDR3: TGTGCCAGCAGCTCCCTAGCGGCCGACACAGATACGCAGTATTTT. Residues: CASSSLAADTDTQYF.

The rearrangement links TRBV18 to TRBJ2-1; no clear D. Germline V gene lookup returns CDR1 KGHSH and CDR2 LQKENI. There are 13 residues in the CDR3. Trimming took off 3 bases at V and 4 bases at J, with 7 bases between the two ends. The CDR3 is CASSPWSYNEQFF. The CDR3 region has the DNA TGTGCCAGCTCACCCTGGAGTTACAATGAGCAGTTCTTC.

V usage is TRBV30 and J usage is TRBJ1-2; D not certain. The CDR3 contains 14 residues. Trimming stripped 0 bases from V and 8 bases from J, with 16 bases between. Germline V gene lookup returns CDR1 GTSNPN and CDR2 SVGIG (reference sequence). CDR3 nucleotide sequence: TGTGCCTGGAGTGTACTCTCGGGTTTTGGGGGCTACACCTTC. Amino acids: CAWSVLSGFGGYTF.

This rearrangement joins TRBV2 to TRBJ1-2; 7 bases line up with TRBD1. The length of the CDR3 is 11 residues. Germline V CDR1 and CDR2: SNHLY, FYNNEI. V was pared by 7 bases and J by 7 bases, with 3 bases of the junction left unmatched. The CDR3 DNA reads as TGTGCCAGCACCAGACAGGGTGGCTACACCTTC. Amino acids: CASTRQGGYTF.

This chain's CDR3 is CASSQRSGNTIYF. Here the CDR3 DNA reads TGTGCCAGCAGTCAGCGCTCTGGAAACACCATATATTTT. V is TRBV6-6 and J is TRBJ1-3; D gene unclear. V gave up 5 bases and J gave up 0 bases, with 5 bases separating them. The CDR3 extends over 13 amino acids. The germline CDR1 and CDR2 sequences are MNHNY and SVGAGI (reference sequence).

The CDR3 protein is CAWSDRKNQPQHF. As DNA, the CDR3 is TGTGCCTGGTCGGACAGGAAGAATCAGCCCCAGCATTTT. The gene calls are TRBV30 and TRBJ1-5, with TRBD1 matching 7 bases. V shed 5 bases, J shed 4 bases, and the junction held 5 bases outside the gene matches. CDR3 length: 13 residues. The V gene's germline CDR1 is GTSNPN and CDR2 SVGIG (reference sequence).

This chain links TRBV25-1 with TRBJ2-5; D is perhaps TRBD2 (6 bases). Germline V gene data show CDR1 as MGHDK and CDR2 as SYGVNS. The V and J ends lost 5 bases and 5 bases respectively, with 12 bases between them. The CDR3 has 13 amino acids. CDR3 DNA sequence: TGTGCCAGCAGTCATGCAGGGAGGGAGACCCAGTACTTC. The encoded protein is CASSHAGRETQYF.

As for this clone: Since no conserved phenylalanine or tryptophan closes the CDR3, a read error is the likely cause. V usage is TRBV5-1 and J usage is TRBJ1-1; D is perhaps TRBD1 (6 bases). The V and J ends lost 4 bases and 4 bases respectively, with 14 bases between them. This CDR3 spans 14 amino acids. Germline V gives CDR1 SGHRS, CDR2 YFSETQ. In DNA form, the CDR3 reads TGCGCCAGCAGCCGGTTAGGGGGGGGCACTGAAGCTTTCCTT. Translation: CASSRLGGGTEAFL.

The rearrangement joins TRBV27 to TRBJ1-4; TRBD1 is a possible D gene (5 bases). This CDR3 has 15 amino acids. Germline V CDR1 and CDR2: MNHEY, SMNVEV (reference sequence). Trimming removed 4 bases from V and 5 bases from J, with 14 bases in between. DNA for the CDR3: TGTGCCAGCAGTTCCGGAGGGGCAGAGAATGAAAAACTGTTTTTT. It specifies CASSSGGAENEKLFF. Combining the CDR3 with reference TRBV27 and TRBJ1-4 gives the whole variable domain EAQVTQNPRYLITVTGKKLTVTCSQNMNHEYMSWYRQDPGLGLRQIYYSMNVEVTDKGDVPEGYKVSRKEKRNFPLILESPSPNQTSLYFCASSSGGAENEKLFFGSGTQLSVL.

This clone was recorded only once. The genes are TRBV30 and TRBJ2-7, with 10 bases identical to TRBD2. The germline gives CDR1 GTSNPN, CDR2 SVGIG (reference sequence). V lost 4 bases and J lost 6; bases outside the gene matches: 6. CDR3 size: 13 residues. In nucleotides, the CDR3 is TGTGCCTGGACCCCTAGCGGGAGTTCCGAGCAGTACTTC. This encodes CAWTPSGSSEQYF. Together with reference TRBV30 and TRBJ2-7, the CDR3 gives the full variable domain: SQTIHQWPATLVQPVGSPLSLECTVEGTSNPNLYWYRQAAGRGLQLLFYSVGIGQISSEVPQNLSASRPQDRQFILSSKKLLLSDSGFYLCAWTPSGSSEQYFGPGTRLTVT.

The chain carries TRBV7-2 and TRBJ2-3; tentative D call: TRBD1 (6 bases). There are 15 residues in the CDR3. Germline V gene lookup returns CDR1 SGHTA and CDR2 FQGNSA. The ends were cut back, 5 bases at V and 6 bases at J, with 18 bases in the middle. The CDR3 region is CASSPQNRVSDTQYF. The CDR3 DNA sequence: TGTGCCAGCAGCCCACAAAACAGGGTATCCGATACGCAGTATTTT.